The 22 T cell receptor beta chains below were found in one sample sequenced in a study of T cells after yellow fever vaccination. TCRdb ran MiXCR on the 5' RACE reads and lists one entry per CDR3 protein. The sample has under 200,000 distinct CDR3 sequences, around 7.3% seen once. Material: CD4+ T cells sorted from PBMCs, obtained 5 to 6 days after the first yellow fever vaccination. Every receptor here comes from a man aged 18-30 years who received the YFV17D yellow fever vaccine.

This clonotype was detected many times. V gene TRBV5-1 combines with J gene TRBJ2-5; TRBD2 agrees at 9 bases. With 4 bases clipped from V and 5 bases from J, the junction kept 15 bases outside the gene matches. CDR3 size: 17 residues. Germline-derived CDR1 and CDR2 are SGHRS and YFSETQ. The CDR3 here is CASSAGLASVVWETQYF. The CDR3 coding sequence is TGCGCCAGCAGCGCCGGACTAGCGAGCGTGGTATGGGAGACCCAGTACTTC. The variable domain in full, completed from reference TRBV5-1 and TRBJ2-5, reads KAGVTQTPRYLIKTRGQQVTLSCSPISGHRSVSWYQQTPGQGLQFLFEYFSETQRNKGNFPGRFSGRQFSNSRSEMNVSTLELGDSALYLCASSAGLASVVWETQYFGPGTRLLVL.

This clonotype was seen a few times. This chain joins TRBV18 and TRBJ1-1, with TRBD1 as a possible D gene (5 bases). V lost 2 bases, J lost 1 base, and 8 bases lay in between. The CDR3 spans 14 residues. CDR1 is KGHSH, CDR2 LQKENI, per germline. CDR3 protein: CASSPNQGNTEAFF. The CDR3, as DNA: TGTGCCAGCTCACCAAATCAGGGGAACACTGAAGCTTTCTTT.

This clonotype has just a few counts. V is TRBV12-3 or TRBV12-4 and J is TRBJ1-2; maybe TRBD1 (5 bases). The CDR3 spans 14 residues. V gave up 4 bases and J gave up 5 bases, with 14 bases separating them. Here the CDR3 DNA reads TGTGCCAGCAGTTCCCACTCCAGGGTGTATGGCTACACCTTC. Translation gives CASSSHSRVYGYTF.

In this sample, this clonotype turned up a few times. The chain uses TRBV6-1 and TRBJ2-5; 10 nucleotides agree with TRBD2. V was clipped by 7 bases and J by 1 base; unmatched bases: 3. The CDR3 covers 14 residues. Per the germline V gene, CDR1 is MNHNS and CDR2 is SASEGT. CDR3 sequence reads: CASMIAGGQETQYF. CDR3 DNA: TGTGCCAGCATGATAGCGGGGGGCCAAGAGACCCAGTACTTC.

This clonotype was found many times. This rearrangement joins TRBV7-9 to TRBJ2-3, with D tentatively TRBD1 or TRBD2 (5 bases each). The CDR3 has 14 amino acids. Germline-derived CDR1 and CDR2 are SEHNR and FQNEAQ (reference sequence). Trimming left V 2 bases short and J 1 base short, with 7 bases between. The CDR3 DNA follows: TGTGCCAGCAGCTTAATGGGGGGCACAGATACGCAGTATTTT. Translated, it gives CASSLMGGTDTQYF.

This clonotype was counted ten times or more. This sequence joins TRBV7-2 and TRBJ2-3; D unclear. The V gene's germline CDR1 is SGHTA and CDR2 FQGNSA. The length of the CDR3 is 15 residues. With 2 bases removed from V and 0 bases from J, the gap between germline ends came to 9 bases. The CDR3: CASSLRPASTDTQYF. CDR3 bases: TGTGCCAGCAGCTTACGGCCCGCTAGCACAGATACGCAGTATTTT. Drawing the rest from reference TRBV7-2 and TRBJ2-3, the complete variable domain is GAGVSQSPSNKVTEKGKDVELRCDPISGHTALYWYRQSLGQGLEFLIYFQGNSAPDKSGLPSDRFSAERTGGSVSTLTIQRTQQEDSAVYLCASSLRPASTDTQYFGPGTRLTVL.

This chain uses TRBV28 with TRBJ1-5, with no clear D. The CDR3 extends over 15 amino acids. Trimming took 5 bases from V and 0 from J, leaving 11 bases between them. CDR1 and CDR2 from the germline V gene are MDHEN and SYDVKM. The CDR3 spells CASSRGEYSNQPQHF. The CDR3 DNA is TGTGCCAGCAGTCGGGGAGAATATAGCAATCAGCCCCAGCATTTT.

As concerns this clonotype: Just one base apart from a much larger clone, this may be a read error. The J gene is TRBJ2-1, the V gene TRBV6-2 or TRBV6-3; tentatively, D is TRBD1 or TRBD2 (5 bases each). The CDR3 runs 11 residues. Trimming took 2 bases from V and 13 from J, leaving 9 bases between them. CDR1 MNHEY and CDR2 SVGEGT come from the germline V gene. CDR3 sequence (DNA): TGTGCCAGCAGTTACCCGGGACCACAGTTCTTC. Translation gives CASSYPGPQFF.

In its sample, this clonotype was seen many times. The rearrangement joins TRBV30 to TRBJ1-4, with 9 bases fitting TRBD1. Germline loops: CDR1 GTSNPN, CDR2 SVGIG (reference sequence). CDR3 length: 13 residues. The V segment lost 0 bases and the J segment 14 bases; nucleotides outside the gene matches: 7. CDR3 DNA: TGTGCCTGGAGTGTACAAAGGGACAGGGCCCTGTTTTTT. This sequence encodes CAWSVQRDRALFF. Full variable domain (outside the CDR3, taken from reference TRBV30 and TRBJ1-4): SQTIHQWPATLVQPVGSPLSLECTVEGTSNPNLYWYRQAAGRGLQLLFYSVGIGQISSEVPQNLSASRPQDRQFILSSKKLLLSDSGFYLCAWSVQRDRALFFGSGTQLSVL.

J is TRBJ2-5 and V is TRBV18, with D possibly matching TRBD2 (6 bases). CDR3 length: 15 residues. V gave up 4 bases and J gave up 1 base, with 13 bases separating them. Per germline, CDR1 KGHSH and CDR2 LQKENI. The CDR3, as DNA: TGTGCCAGCTCACGGGACTTGACAGCCCAAGAGACCCAGTACTTC. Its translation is CASSRDLTAQETQYF.

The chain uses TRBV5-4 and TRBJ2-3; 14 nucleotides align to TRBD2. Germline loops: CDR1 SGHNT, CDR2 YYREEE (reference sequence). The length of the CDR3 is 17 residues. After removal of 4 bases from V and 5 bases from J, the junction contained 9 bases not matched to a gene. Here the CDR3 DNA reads TGTGCCAGCAGCGACCCGACTAGCGGGGGGGCACGAGATACGCAGTATTTT. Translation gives CASSDPTSGGARDTQYF.

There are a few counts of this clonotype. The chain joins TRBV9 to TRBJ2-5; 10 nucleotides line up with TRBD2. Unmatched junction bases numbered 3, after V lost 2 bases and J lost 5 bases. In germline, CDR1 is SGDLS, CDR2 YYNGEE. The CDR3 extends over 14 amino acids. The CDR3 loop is CASSVLLAGETQYF. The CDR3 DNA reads TGTGCCAGCAGCGTCTTACTAGCGGGGGAGACCCAGTACTTC.

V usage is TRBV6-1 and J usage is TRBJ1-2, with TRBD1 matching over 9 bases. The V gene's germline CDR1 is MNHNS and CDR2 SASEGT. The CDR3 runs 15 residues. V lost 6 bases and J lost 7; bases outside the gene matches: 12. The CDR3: CASRSGTGLAGGYTF. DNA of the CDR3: TGTGCCAGCAGGTCTGGGACAGGGTTAGCCGGTGGCTACACCTTC.

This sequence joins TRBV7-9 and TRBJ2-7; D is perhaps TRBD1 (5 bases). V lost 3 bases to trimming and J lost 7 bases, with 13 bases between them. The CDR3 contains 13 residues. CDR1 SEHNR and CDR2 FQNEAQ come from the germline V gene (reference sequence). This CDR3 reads CASSFKDTREQYF. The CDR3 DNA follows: TGTGCCAGCAGCTTTAAGGACACGAGGGAGCAGTACTTC.

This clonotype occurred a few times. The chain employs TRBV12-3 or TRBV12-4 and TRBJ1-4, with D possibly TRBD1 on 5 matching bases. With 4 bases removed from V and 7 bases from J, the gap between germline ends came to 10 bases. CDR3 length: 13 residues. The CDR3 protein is CASSWDDGEKLFF. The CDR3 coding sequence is TGTGCCAGCAGTTGGGACGACGGTGAAAAACTGTTTTTT.

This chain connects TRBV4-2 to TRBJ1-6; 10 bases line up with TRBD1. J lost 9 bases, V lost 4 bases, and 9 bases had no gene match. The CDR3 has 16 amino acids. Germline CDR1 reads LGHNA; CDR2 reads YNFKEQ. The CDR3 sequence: CASSPRTGGSSSPLHF. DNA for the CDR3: TGTGCCAGCAGCCCAAGGACAGGGGGGTCCTCTTCACCCCTCCACTTT.

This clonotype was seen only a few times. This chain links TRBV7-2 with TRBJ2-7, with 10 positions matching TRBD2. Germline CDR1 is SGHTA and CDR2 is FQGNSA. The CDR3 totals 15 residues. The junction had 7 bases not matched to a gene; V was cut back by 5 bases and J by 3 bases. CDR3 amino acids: CASSESGGAIYEQYF. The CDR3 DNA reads TGTGCCAGCAGCGAAAGCGGGGGGGCTATCTACGAGCAGTACTTC.

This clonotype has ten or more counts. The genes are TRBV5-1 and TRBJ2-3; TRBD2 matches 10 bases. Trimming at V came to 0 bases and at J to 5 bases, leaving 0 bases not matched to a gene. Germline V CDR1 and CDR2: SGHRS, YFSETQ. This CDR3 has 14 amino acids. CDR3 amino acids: CASSLGTSGDTQYF. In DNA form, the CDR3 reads TGCGCCAGCAGCTTGGGGACTAGCGGAGATACGCAGTATTTT. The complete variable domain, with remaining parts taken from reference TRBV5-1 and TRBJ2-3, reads KAGVTQTPRYLIKTRGQQVTLSCSPISGHRSVSWYQQTPGQGLQFLFEYFSETQRNKGNFPGRFSGRQFSNSRSEMNVSTLELGDSALYLCASSLGTSGDTQYFGPGTRLTVL.

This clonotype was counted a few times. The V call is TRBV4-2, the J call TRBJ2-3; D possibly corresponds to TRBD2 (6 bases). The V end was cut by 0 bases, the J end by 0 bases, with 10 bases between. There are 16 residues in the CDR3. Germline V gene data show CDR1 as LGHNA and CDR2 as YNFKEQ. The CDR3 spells CASSQDGGTSTDTQYF. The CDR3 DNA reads TGTGCCAGCAGCCAAGACGGGGGTACGAGCACAGATACGCAGTATTTT.

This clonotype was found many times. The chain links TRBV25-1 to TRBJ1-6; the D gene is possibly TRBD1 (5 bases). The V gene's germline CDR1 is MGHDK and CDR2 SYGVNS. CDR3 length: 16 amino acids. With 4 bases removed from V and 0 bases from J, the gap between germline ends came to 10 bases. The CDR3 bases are TGTGCCAGCAGTGGGGGACCGAGCTCCTATAATTCACCCCTCCACTTT. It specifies CASSGGPSSYNSPLHF.

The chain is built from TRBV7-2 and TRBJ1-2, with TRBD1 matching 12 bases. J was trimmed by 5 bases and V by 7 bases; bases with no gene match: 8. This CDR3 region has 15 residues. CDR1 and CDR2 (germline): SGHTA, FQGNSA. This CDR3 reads CASTSGQGAWYGYTF. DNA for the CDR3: TGTGCCAGCACCTCGGGACAGGGGGCATGGTATGGCTACACCTTC.

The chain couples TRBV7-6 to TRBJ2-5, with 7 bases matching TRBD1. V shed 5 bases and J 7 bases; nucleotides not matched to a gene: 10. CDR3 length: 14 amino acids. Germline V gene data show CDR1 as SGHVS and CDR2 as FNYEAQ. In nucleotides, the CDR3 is TGTGCCAGCAGCGCCGCCACAGGGGACGGGACCCAGTACTTC. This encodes CASSAATGDGTQYF.